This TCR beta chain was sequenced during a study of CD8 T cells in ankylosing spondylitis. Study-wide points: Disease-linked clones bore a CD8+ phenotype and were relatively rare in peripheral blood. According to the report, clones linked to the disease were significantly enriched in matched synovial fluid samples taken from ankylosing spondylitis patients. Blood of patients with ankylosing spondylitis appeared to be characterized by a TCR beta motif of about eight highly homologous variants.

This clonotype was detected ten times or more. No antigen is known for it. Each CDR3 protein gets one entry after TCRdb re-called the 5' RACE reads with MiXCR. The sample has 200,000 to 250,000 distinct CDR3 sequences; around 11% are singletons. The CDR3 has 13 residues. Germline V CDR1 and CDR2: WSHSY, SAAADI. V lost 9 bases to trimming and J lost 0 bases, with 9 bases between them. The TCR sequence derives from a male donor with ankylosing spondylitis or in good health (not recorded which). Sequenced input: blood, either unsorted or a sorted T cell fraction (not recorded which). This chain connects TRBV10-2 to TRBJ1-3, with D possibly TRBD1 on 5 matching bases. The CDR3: CASRTLSGNTIYF. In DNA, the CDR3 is TGCGCCAGTAGGACACTCTCTGGAAACACCATATATTTT.